This T cell receptor (beta chain) emerged from a study of blood T cell repertoires in COVID-19. Trimming cost V 1 base and J 5 bases; bases outside gene matches: 11. In germline, CDR1 is SGHKS, CDR2 YYEKEE (reference sequence). This CDR3 spans 16 amino acids. Per the study methods: How many nucleated cells were present was estimated from reference gene primer amplification. Only in-frame clones appear in the TCRdb table, and some are missing; sequencing was by immunoSEQ multiplex PCR. V and J calls and clone size come straight from that table; D and trimming were deduced from the DNA. In the table there are about 220,000 clones, about 79% of which are singletons.

This chain uses TRBV5-5 with TRBJ1-1; TRBD1 aligns across 7 bases. The TCR was taken from a woman between 40 and 50 years old with acute COVID-19. Sequencing was done on a sample of PBMCs or T cells enriched from blood (not recorded which). This CDR3 is CASSLSRQGRVTEAFF. The DNA for the CDR3 is TGTGCCAGCAGCTTGTCCCGACAGGGAAGAGTGACTGAAGCTTTCTTT.